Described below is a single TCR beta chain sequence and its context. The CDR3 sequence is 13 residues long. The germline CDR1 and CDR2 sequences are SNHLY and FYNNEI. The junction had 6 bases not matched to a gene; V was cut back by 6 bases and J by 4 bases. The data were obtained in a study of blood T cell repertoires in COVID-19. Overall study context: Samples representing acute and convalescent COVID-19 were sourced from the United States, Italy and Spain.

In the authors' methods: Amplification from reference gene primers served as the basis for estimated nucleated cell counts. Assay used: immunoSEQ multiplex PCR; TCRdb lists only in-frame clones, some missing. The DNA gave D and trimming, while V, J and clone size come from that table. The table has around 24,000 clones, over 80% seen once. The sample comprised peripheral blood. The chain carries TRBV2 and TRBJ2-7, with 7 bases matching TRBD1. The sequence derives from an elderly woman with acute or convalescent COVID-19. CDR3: CASSEGARYEQYF. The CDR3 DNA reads TGTGCCAGCAGCGAGGGGGCGCGATACGAGCAGTACTTC.